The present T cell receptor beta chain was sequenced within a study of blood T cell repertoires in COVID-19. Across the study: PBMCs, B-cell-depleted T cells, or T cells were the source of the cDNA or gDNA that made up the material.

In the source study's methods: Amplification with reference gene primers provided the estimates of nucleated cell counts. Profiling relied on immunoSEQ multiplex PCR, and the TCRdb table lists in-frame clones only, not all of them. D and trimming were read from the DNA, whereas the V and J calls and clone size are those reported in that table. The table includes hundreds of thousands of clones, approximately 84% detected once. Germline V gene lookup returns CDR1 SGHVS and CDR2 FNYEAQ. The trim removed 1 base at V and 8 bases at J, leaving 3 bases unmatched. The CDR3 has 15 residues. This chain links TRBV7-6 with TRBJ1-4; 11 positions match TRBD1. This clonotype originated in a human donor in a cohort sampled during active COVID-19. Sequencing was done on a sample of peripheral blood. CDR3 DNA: TGTGCCAGCAGCTTAGGGACAGGGGGCGAGGAAAAACTGTTTTTT. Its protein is CASSLGTGGEEKLFF.